A single sample is the source of the 8 T cell receptor beta chains below, sequenced in a study of vaccination and CD4 T cells after COVID-19. Cultured CD4+ T cell DNA underwent sequencing with the Oncomine TCR Beta short-read assay. TCRdb passed the PCR reads through MiXCR, listing each CDR3 protein once. The data show more than 20,000 distinct CDR3 sequences, 30% to 35% seen once. The treatment was: approximately 11-day PBMC culture with coronavirus spike peptide pools or control peptides (ViraFEST assay). Their antigens remain unidentified. Sequenced sample: cultured CD4+ T cells from blood. The origin of the receptors is a human donor with COVID-19.

This CDR3 is CASSKQGDSPLHF. The DNA for the CDR3 is TGTGCCAGTAGTAAACAGGGGGATTCACCCCTCCACTTT. The chain has TRBV19 and TRBJ1-6; 8 bases agree with TRBD1. The CDR3 totals 13 residues. The V and J ends lost 4 bases and 8 bases, in that order; junction bases with no gene match: 1. The germline V gene has CDR1 LNHDA and CDR2 SQIVND (reference sequence).

In this sample, this clonotype turned up a few times. J is TRBJ1-2 and V is TRBV11-3; D is possibly TRBD1 (5 bases). Germline V gene lookup returns CDR1 SGHNT and CDR2 YENEEA. V lost 4 bases and J lost 7, with 13 bases in between. CDR3 length: 13 residues. The CDR3 nucleotides read TGTGCCAGCAGCTCGGGCGCTCAGGGTGGCTACACCTTC. Protein sequence: CASSSGAQGGYTF.

The chain uses TRBV27 and TRBJ1-1; 9 nucleotides agree with TRBD1. The CDR3 loop spans 18 amino acids. V dropped 4 bases and J dropped 1; count of bases not matched to a gene: 13. CDR1 and CDR2 (germline): MNHEY, SMNVEV (reference sequence). The CDR3 sequence: CASSYLSRGQGRNTEAFF. The DNA of the CDR3 is TGTGCCAGCAGTTATTTGAGTCGGGGACAGGGACGGAACACTGAAGCTTTCTTT.

The gene calls are TRBV6-1 and TRBJ1-5; TRBD1 matches 7 bases. CDR1 is MNHNS, CDR2 SASEGT, per germline. The CDR3 has 15 residues. Trimming took 6 bases from V and 5 from J; bases not matched to a gene: 10. DNA of the CDR3: TGTGCCAGCAGATCACAGGGGAAGGTCGATCAGCCCCAGCATTTT. This encodes CASRSQGKVDQPQHF.

This clonotype occurred a few times. V and J are TRBV6-1 and TRBJ1-2, with 9 nucleotides matching TRBD1. This CDR3 comprises 17 residues. Germline values: CDR1 MNHNS, CDR2 SASEGT. Trimming at V came to 5 bases and at J to 4 bases, leaving 14 bases not matched to a gene. This CDR3 is CASSQTGTGSPAYGYTF. The CDR3 coding sequence is TGTGCCAGCAGTCAGACGGGGACAGGGTCTCCTGCCTATGGCTACACCTTC.

The V call is TRBV10-3, the J call TRBJ1-2; D perhaps matches TRBD1 (6 bases). The germline V and J ends were trimmed by 2 bases and 8 bases, with 12 bases remaining between them. Germline lookup yields CDR1 ENHRY and CDR2 SYGVKD. This CDR3 is built from 13 residues. The CDR3 DNA follows: TGTGCCATCAGTGAGGGGCAGGGGATCGGCTACACCTTC. Amino acids: CAISEGQGIGYTF.

This clonotype was picked up a small number of times. This chain uses TRBV6-2 or TRBV6-3 with TRBJ1-1, with 9 bases lining up with TRBD1. The CDR3 has 15 residues. The J segment lost 5 bases and the V segment lost 4 bases, leaving 8 bases of the junction unmatched. Germline values: CDR1 MNHEY, CDR2 SVGEGT. The CDR3 DNA reads as TGTGCCAGCAGTTCTCGACAGGGGGGAAGTACTGAAGCTTTCTTT. Amino acid sequence: CASSSRQGGSTEAFF.

CDR3 coding DNA: TGTGCCAGCGCGACTAGTGCCTCCTACGAGCAGTACTTC. Its protein is CASATSASYEQYF. V and J are TRBV2 and TRBJ2-7; D perhaps matches TRBD2 (6 bases). CDR3 length: 13 residues. With 8 bases removed from V and 0 bases from J, the gap between germline ends came to 11 bases. The germline CDR1 and CDR2 sequences are SNHLY and FYNNEI.